The 32 T cell receptor beta chains below all came from one sample that was sequenced in a study of blood T cell repertoires in COVID-19. Measured with immunoSEQ multiplex PCR; TCRdb has only the in-frame clones, and not every one. The profile shows 290,000 or so clones, around 87% of them singletons. Sequencing input: PBMCs or T cells enriched from blood (not recorded which). The receptor set was obtained from a woman aged 18 to 35 with acute COVID-19.

The gene calls are TRBV5-1 and TRBJ2-5, with 10 bases that match TRBD2. The CDR3 spans 15 residues. The ends lost 0 bases at V and 3 bases at J; junction bases unmatched: 2. Looked up from germline, CDR1 is SGHRS and CDR2 is YFSETQ. The CDR3, as DNA: TGCGCCAGCAGCTTGGAGGGACTAGCGAAAGAGACCCAGTACTTC. This sequence encodes CASSLEGLAKETQYF. The complete variable domain, with remaining parts taken from reference TRBV5-1 and TRBJ2-5, reads KAGVTQTPRYLIKTRGQQVTLSCSPISGHRSVSWYQQTPGQGLQFLFEYFSETQRNKGNFPGRFSGRQFSNSRSEMNVSTLELGDSALYLCASSLEGLAKETQYFGPGTRLLVL.

The rearrangement joins TRBV5-1 to TRBJ1-1, with 7 bases fitting TRBD1. The J segment lost 7 bases and the V segment lost 4 bases, leaving 4 bases of the junction unmatched. CDR1 is SGHRS, CDR2 YFSETQ, per germline. The CDR3 has 12 residues. Here the CDR3 reads CASSLRGLEAFF. CDR3 DNA sequence: TGCGCCAGCAGCCTGAGGGGGCTTGAAGCTTTCTTT.

The V call is TRBV5-1, the J call TRBJ1-5; 8 positions match TRBD1. Trimming removed 4 bases from V and 3 bases from J; junction bases left unmatched: 12. The CDR3 runs to 17 residues. Germline V gives CDR1 SGHRS, CDR2 YFSETQ. The CDR3 spells CASSPDAMGQVNQPQHF. In DNA, the CDR3 is TGCGCCAGCAGCCCTGACGCCATGGGACAGGTCAATCAGCCCCAGCATTTT. Using reference TRBV5-1 and TRBJ1-5 for the parts outside the CDR3, the full variable domain is KAGVTQTPRYLIKTRGQQVTLSCSPISGHRSVSWYQQTPGQGLQFLFEYFSETQRNKGNFPGRFSGRQFSNSRSEMNVSTLELGDSALYLCASSPDAMGQVNQPQHFGDGTRLSIL.

The rearrangement joins TRBV27 to TRBJ1-1; D is perhaps TRBD1 (5 bases). V lost 6 bases and J 4 bases, leaving 15 bases between the germline ends. The V gene's germline CDR1 is MNHEY and CDR2 SMNVEV (reference sequence). This CDR3 comprises 14 residues. CDR3 bases: TGTGCCAGCAGGCTGGGGAGCGGGACCACTGAAGCTTTCTTT. This gives the protein CASRLGSGTTEAFF.

This clone was seen once. V and J are TRBV11-3 and TRBJ1-2, with D possibly being TRBD1 (5 bases). Per germline, CDR1 SGHNT and CDR2 YENEEA. Trimming pared 0 bases from V and 2 bases from J, leaving 13 bases between. CDR3 length: 16 residues. CDR3 region: CASSLDGWQGNYGYTF. CDR3 coding DNA: TGTGCCAGCAGCTTAGACGGCTGGCAGGGCAACTATGGCTACACCTTC.

This chain uses TRBV28 with TRBJ2-7, with 8 bases lining up with TRBD1. Germline V lookup: CDR1 MDHEN, CDR2 SYDVKM. CDR3 length: 14 amino acids. After removal of 6 bases from V and 3 bases from J, the junction contained 7 bases not matched to a gene. CDR3 nucleotides: TGTGCCAGCAGGCCCGGGACAGGTGTCTACGAGCAGTACTTC. This encodes CASRPGTGVYEQYF.

The chain recombines TRBV18 with TRBJ2-5; 10 bases match TRBD1. CDR3 size: 16 residues. J was trimmed by 3 bases and V by 3 bases; bases with no gene match: 7. Germline V gene lookup returns CDR1 KGHSH and CDR2 LQKENI. The CDR3 nucleotides read TGTGCCAGCTCACCGGGACAGGGGATTTTTAAAGAGACCCAGTACTTC. It translates to CASSPGQGIFKETQYF.

This chain links TRBV28 with TRBJ1-1, with 7 nucleotides matching TRBD1. CDR1 is MDHEN, CDR2 SYDVKM, per germline. Losses at the gene ends were 6 bases for V and 0 bases for J; bases not matched to a gene: 10. This CDR3 has 16 amino acids. The CDR3 sequence: CASSPIRQGLNTEAFF. The CDR3 region has the DNA TGTGCCAGCAGCCCGATCCGACAGGGATTGAACACTGAAGCTTTCTTT.

The CDR3 DNA is TGTGCCAGCAGCTTAGGGACAGGCTGGTCCTACGAGCAGTACTTC. This gives the protein CASSLGTGWSYEQYF. The chain employs TRBV11-3 and TRBJ2-7; 7 bases are shared with TRBD1. CDR3 length equals 15 residues. Trimming at V came to 1 base and at J to 1 base, leaving 4 bases not matched to a gene. From germline, CDR1 is SGHNT and CDR2 YENEEA.

The J gene is TRBJ1-1, the V gene TRBV18; no reliable D call. Trimming removed 0 bases from V and 4 bases from J, with 15 bases in between. CDR1 and CDR2 from the germline V gene are KGHSH and LQKENI. This CDR3 has 16 residues. The CDR3 sequence is CASSPPSEALGTEAFF. The CDR3 DNA sequence: TGTGCCAGCTCACCACCATCAGAGGCCTTGGGCACTGAAGCTTTCTTT.

V and J are TRBV28 and TRBJ1-1; weak D call: TRBD1 (5 bases). The ends were cut back, 7 bases at V and 7 bases at J, with 10 bases in the middle. Germline CDR1 is MDHEN and CDR2 is SYDVKM. This CDR3 has 11 amino acids. CDR3 bases: TGTGCCAGCACCCTGGGGCTTGAAGCTTTCTTT. Translating it yields CASTLGLEAFF.

The V gene is TRBV9, the J gene TRBJ1-4, with D possibly TRBD1 on 5 matching bases. CDR1 is SGDLS and CDR2 is YYNGEE in the germline V gene. The CDR3 is made up of 18 amino acids. V lost 4 bases and J lost 0, with 19 bases in between. This CDR3 reads CASSPRMGGGATNEKLFF. CDR3 nucleotides: TGTGCCAGCAGCCCCCGGATGGGGGGGGGAGCAACTAATGAAAAACTGTTTTTT.

DNA of the CDR3: TGTGCCAGCAGCCGGACTAGCGGGAGTTACGAGCAGTACTTC. The encoded protein is CASSRTSGSYEQYF. V and J are TRBV11-3 and TRBJ2-7; 13 bases map to TRBD2. J was trimmed by 4 bases and V by 5 bases; bases with no gene match: 2. Germline-derived CDR1 and CDR2 are SGHNT and YENEEA. The CDR3 covers 14 residues.

Here the CDR3 DNA reads TGTGCCACCTTCAGGGGGCAGGGCGATCAGCCCCAGCATTTT. Translating it yields CATFRGQGDQPQHF. The rearrangement links TRBV28 to TRBJ1-5; 8 nucleotides match TRBD1. The CDR3 is 14 residues long. In germline, CDR1 is MDHEN, CDR2 SYDVKM. The J segment lost 5 bases and the V segment lost 10 bases, leaving 10 bases of the junction unmatched.

V gene TRBV5-1 combines with J gene TRBJ1-3, with D tentatively TRBD1 (5 bases). This CDR3 region has 14 residues. Trimming pared 4 bases from V and 0 bases from J, leaving 8 bases between. Germline V lookup: CDR1 SGHRS, CDR2 YFSETQ. The CDR3 coding sequence is TGCGCCAGCAGCGCGCAGGGCTCTGGAAACACCATATATTTT. Translated: CASSAQGSGNTIYF.

This clone was counted between two and nine times. V gene TRBV28 combines with J gene TRBJ1-6; 9 bases map to TRBD1. With V trimmed by 3 bases and J by 6 bases, 6 bases remained unmatched. This CDR3 region has 16 residues. CDR1 is MDHEN and CDR2 is SYDVKM in the germline V gene. CDR3 nucleotide sequence: TGTGCCAGCAGTTTCCCGGGACAGGGTGCTAATTCACCCCTCCACTTT. The encoded protein is CASSFPGQGANSPLHF. Full variable domain (missing parts from reference TRBV28 and TRBJ1-6): DVKVTQSSRYLVKRTGEKVFLECVQDMDHENMFWYRQDPGLGLRLIYFSYDVKMKEKGDIPEGYSVSREKKERFSLILESASTNQTSMYLCASSFPGQGANSPLHFGNGTRLTVT.

V gene TRBV7-6 combines with J gene TRBJ2-2, with D hard to call. Germline loops: CDR1 SGHVS, CDR2 FNYEAQ. V gave up 2 bases and J gave up 8 bases, with 9 bases separating them. The CDR3 is 13 residues long. This CDR3 is CASSLTPVGELFF. DNA for the CDR3: TGTGCCAGCAGCTTAACTCCCGTGGGGGAGCTGTTTTTT.

This clone was counted between two and nine times. V is TRBV29-1 and J is TRBJ2-7; 10 positions match TRBD2. J was trimmed by 7 bases and V by 0 bases; bases with no gene match: 15. Germline V gene sequence: CDR1 SQVTM, CDR2 ANQGSEA. CDR3 length: 17 residues. The CDR3 nucleotides are TGCAGCGTTGAAGATCGTCCCACTCTAGCGGGAGAAAGTGAGCAGTACTTC. This codes for CSVEDRPTLAGESEQYF.

The genes are TRBV29-1 and TRBJ2-1; 9 bases fit TRBD2. CDR3 size: 13 residues. Germline V gene sequence: CDR1 SQVTM, CDR2 ANQGSEA. The junction had 6 bases not matched to a gene; V was cut back by 6 bases and J by 6 bases. CDR3 nucleotide sequence: TGCAGCGTGGGGGGACTAGCCCTCAATGAGCAGTTCTTC. It yields the protein CSVGGLALNEQFF.

In its sample, this clone was seen a few times. The CDR3 sequence is CASSVEGSMGSGNTIYF. CDR3 coding DNA: TGTGCCAGCAGCGTAGAGGGGTCAATGGGGTCTGGAAACACCATATATTTT. V usage is TRBV9 and J usage is TRBJ1-3, with a possible D match to TRBD1 (5 bases). The CDR3 loop spans 17 amino acids. With 0 bases removed from V and 1 base from J, the gap between germline ends came to 14 bases. Germline V gene sequence: CDR1 SGDLS, CDR2 YYNGEE.

This clone was picked up one time. This chain links TRBV7-3 with TRBJ1-2; D is unresolved. Germline values: CDR1 SGHTA, CDR2 FQGTGA. This CDR3 contains 14 residues. Trimming cost V 5 bases and J 5 bases, with 15 bases left between them. CDR3 sequence: CASSPDTQPYGYTF. For the CDR3, the DNA is TGTGCCAGCAGCCCTGATACACAGCCGTATGGCTACACCTTC.

The chain joins TRBV4-2 to TRBJ1-1, with 8 bases matching TRBD1. This CDR3 contains 14 residues. V lost 4 bases, J lost 5 bases, and 6 bases stayed unmatched. CDR1 is LGHNA, CDR2 YNFKEQ, per germline. The CDR3 DNA reads TGTGCCAGCAGCCCAGGGGGCGGTGGGACTGAAGCTTTCTTT. Amino acids: CASSPGGGGTEAFF.

This clone was seen more than once but under ten times. The chain recombines TRBV7-6 with TRBJ2-2; D is possibly TRBD2 (6 bases). The CDR3 has 18 residues. CDR1 is SGHVS, CDR2 FNYEAQ, per germline. V was shortened by 4 bases and J by 0 bases, with 18 bases between the two germline ends. The CDR3 spells CASSSVKKQRANTGELFF. Here the CDR3 DNA reads TGTGCCAGCAGCTCTGTCAAGAAGCAGCGGGCGAACACCGGGGAGCTGTTTTTT.

The chain carries TRBV5-1 and TRBJ2-7, with 8 bases matching TRBD1. CDR1 is SGHRS and CDR2 is YFSETQ in the germline V gene. The trim removed 1 base at V and 2 bases at J, leaving 5 bases unmatched. This CDR3 contains 15 residues. CDR3 residues: CASSLNGRGPYEQYF. The CDR3 DNA is TGCGCCAGCAGCTTGAATGGCAGGGGGCCCTACGAGCAGTACTTC.

The V call is TRBV7-9, the J call TRBJ2-1; tentatively, D is TRBD2 (6 bases). Germline loops: CDR1 SEHNR, CDR2 FQNEAQ (reference sequence). This CDR3 is built from 19 residues. Trimming took 1 base from V and 5 from J, leaving 24 bases between them. Written as DNA, the CDR3 is TGTGCCAGCAGCTTAGGTGAGTGGCTAGCGCATCCTCTCAACAATGAGCAGTTCTTC. Encoded protein: CASSLGEWLAHPLNNEQFF.

The chain uses TRBV5-1 and TRBJ1-4; 11 nucleotides line up with TRBD1. Germline CDR1 reads SGHRS; CDR2 reads YFSETQ. V lost 4 bases to trimming and J lost 8 bases; unmatched junction nucleotides: 10. The CDR3 spans 16 residues. Here the CDR3 reads CASSLGQGDFGEKLFF. CDR3 nucleotide sequence: TGCGCCAGCAGCCTGGGACAGGGGGATTTTGGGGAAAAACTGTTTTTT.

The chain carries TRBV19 and TRBJ1-1; 9 bases agree with TRBD1. The CDR3 is 13 residues long. CDR1 and CDR2 (germline): LNHDA, SQIVND (reference sequence). V shed 8 bases, J shed 3 bases, and the junction held 4 bases outside the gene matches. The CDR3 spells CASSRTGDTEAFF. DNA for the CDR3: TGTGCCAGTTCCCGGACAGGGGACACTGAAGCTTTCTTT.

The chain carries TRBV28 and TRBJ1-2, with TRBD1 identical over 9 bases. The CDR3 sequence is 13 residues long. Germline assignment: CDR1 MDHEN and CDR2 SYDVKM. The V and J ends lost 1 base and 7 bases, in that order; junction bases with no gene match: 1. The CDR3 DNA sequence: TGTGCCAGCAGTTTATACAGGGGGCTTGGCTACACCTTC. Its translation is CASSLYRGLGYTF.

The rearrangement links TRBV19 to TRBJ1-4; no clear D gene. CDR1 is LNHDA and CDR2 is SQIVND in the germline V gene (reference sequence). The CDR3 totals 12 residues. V lost 3 bases and J lost 8, with 7 bases in between. The CDR3 DNA is TGTGCCAGTAGTATTACGCGAGAAAAACTGTTTTTT. Translated, it gives CASSITREKLFF. Using reference TRBV19 and TRBJ1-4 for the parts outside the CDR3, the full variable domain is DGGITQSPKYLFRKEGQNVTLSCEQNLNHDAMYWYRQDPGQGLRLIYYSQIVNDFQKGDIAEGYSVSREKKESFPLTVTSAQKNPTAFYLCASSITREKLFFGSGTQLSVL.

CDR3: CASRLEGALGYGYTF. The CDR3 DNA sequence: TGTGCCAGCAGACTTGAGGGGGCGCTCGGGTATGGCTACACCTTC. This chain joins TRBV28 and TRBJ1-2, with 7 bases fitting TRBD1. This CDR3 has 15 amino acids. CDR1 and CDR2 (germline): MDHEN, SYDVKM. Trimming removed 6 bases from V and 5 bases from J; junction bases left unmatched: 12.

This chain uses TRBV27 with TRBJ1-1; TRBD1 agrees at 9 bases. V was clipped by 0 bases and J by 5 bases; unmatched bases: 7. The CDR3 runs 16 residues. CDR1 is MNHEY and CDR2 is SMNVEV in the germline V gene (reference sequence). CDR3 DNA sequence: TGTGCCAGCAGTTTATCACCAGGTGGGACAGGGACTGAAGCTTTCTTT. It specifies CASSLSPGGTGTEAFF.

The chain combines TRBV25-1 with TRBJ2-3; 10 bases agree with TRBD2. The trim removed 4 bases at V and 4 bases at J, leaving 8 bases unmatched. The CDR3 runs 16 residues. Germline lookup yields CDR1 MGHDK and CDR2 SYGVNS. In nucleotides, the CDR3 is TGTGCCAGCAGTGTGGCTAGCGGGAGTGGGGCAGATACGCAGTATTTT. Amino acid sequence: CASSVASGSGADTQYF.